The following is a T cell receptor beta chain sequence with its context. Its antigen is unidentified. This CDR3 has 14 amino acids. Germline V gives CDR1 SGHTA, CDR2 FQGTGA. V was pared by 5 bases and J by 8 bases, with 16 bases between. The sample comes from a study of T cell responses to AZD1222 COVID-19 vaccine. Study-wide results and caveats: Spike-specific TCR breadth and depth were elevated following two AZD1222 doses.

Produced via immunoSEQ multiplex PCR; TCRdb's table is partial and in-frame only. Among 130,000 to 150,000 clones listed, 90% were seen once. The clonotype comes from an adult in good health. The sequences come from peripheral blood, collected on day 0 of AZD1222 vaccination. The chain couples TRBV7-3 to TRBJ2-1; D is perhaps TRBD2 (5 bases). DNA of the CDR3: TGTGCCAGCAGCCTCCTAGCATCTCTCGATGAGCAGTTCTTC. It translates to CASSLLASLDEQFF.